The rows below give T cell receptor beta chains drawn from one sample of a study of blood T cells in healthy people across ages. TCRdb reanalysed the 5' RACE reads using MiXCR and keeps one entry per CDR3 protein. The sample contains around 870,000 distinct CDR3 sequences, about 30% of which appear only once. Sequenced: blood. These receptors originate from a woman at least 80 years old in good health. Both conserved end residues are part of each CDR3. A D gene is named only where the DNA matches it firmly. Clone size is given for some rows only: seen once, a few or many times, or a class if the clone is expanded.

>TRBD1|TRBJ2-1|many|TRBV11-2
CASSLWTGGNFDEQFF
TGTGCCAGCAGCCTATGGACAGGGGGAAATTTCGATGAGCAGTTCTTC
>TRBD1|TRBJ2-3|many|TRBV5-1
CASSFTTGTGKDTQYF
TGCGCCAGCAGCTTCACAACCGGGACAGGGAAAGATACGCAGTATTTT
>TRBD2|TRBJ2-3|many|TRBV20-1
CSATGTSGVDTQYF
TGCAGTGCTACCGGGACTAGCGGTGTAGATACGCAGTATTTT
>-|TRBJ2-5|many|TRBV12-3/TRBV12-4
CASSRRQIETQYF
TGTGCCAGCAGTCGAAGACAGATAGAGACCCAGTACTTC
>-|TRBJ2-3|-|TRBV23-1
CASSLMDSRQYF
TGCGCCAGCAGTCTAATGGACAGTAGGCAGTATTTT
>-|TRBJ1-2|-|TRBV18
CASSPQRDAGANLGYTF
TGTGCCAGCTCACCACAACGCGATGCAGGGGCGAATTTGGGCTACACCTTC
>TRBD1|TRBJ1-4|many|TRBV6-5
CASSYLPDRGDEKLFF
TGTGCCAGCAGTTACCTTCCCGACAGGGGAGATGAAAAACTGTTTTTT
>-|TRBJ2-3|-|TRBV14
CASSQGGGREADTQYF
TGTGCCAGCAGCCAGGGCGGGGGCCGAGAAGCAGATACGCAGTATTTT
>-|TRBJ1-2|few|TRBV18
CASSPLTERGYTF
TGTGCCAGCTCACCACTGACCGAGAGGGGCTACACCTTC
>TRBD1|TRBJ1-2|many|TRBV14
CASSQVGTGSGYTF
TGTGCCAGCAGCCAAGTAGGGACAGGGAGTGGCTACACCTTC
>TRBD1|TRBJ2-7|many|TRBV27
CASSLYRGLEHEQYF
TGTGCCAGCTCACTGTACAGGGGGCTAGAGCACGAGCAGTACTTC
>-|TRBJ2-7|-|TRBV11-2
CASLQGPSSYEQYF
TGTGCCAGCCTCCAGGGACCGAGCTCCTACGAGCAGTACTTC
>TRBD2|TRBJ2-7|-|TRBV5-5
CASSFPGLSYEQYF
TGTGCCAGCAGCTTCCCGGGACTATCCTACGAGCAGTACTTC
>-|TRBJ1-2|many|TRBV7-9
CASSLNWDVRANYGYTF
TGTGCCAGCAGCTTAAACTGGGACGTCCGGGCTAACTATGGCTACACCTTC
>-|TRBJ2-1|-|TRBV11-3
CASSSSTGSSEQFF
TGTGCCAGCAGTTCTAGTACAGGGTCATCTGAGCAGTTCTTC
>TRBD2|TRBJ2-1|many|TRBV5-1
CASTVAGGSYNEQFF
TGCGCCAGCACCGTAGCGGGGGGCAGCTACAATGAGCAGTTCTTC
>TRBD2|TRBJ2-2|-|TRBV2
CASRSLAGLNTGELFF
TGTGCCAGCAGGTCCCTAGCGGGGCTAAACACCGGGGAGCTGTTTTTT
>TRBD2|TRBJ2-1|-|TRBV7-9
CASSRGLAGGFTYNEQFF
TGTGCCAGTAGTCGTGGACTAGCGGGGGGTTTCACCTACAATGAGCAGTTCTTC
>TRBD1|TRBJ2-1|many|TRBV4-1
CASSQGFVNPRGGPVAEQFF
TGCGCCAGCAGCCAAGGGTTTGTAAATCCGAGAGGGGGCCCAGTGGCTGAGCAGTTCTTC
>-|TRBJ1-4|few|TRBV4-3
CASAQGFTTNEKLFF
TGCGCCAGTGCACAGGGTTTTACAACTAATGAAAAACTGTTTTTT
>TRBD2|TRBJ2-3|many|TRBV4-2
CASSLGGFTQYF
TGTGCCAGCAGCCTGGGGGGGTTCACGCAGTATTTT
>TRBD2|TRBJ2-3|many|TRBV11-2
CASSLTSGGGNTQYF
TGTGCCAGCAGCCTGACTAGCGGGGGTGGGAATACGCAGTATTTT
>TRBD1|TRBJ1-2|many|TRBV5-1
CASSSYRGGGSSNGYTF
TGCGCCAGCAGCTCCTACAGGGGCGGGGGTTCGTCGAATGGCTACACCTTC
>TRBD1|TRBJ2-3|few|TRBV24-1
CATSDRTGRTDTQYF
TGTGCCACCAGTGATCGGACAGGACGCACAGATACGCAGTATTTT
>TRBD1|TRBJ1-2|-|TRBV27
CASRGTGTFGYTF
TGTGCCAGCAGGGGGACAGGGACATTCGGCTACACCTTC
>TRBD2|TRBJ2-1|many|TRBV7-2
CASSLALGTSVEQFF
TGTGCCAGCAGCTTAGCGCTAGGGACTAGCGTCGAGCAGTTCTTC
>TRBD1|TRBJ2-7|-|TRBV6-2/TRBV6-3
CASGRTGSPYEQYF
TGTGCCAGCGGGCGGACAGGGTCTCCCTACGAGCAGTACTTC
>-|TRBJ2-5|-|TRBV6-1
CASSEGSLGTQYF
TGTGCCAGCAGTGAAGGATCCCTGGGGACCCAGTACTTC
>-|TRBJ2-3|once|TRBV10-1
CASSESGPDTRYF
TGCGCCAGCAGTGAGTCAGGGCCAGATACGCGGTATTTT
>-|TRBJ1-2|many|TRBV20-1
CSATDGVNGYTF
TGCAGTGCTACGGATGGGGTCAATGGCTACACCTTC
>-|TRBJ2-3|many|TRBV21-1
CASRRRLAGAPDTQYF
TGTGCCAGCAGAAGAAGACTAGCGGGGGCACCAGATACGCAGTATTTT
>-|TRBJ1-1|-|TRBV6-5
CASSYLLPSGTEAFF
TGTGCCAGCAGTTACTTGCTCCCGTCGGGGACTGAAGCTTTCTTT
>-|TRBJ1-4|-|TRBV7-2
CASSLGSPGRPHPKLFF
TGTGCCAGCAGCTTAGGGAGCCCAGGGCGCCCACACCCGAAACTGTTTTTT
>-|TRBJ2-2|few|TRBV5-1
CASSQQGPGELFF
TGCGCCAGCAGCCAACAGGGTCCCGGGGAGCTGTTTTTT
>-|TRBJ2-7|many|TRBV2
CASKQDYSYEQYF
TGTGCCAGCAAACAGGACTACTCCTACGAGCAGTACTTC
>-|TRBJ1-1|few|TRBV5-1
CASSLPGITEAFF
TGCGCCAGCAGCCTGCCAGGGATCACTGAAGCTTTCTTT
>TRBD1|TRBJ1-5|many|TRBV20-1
CSASPRDSLSSNQPQHF
TGCAGTGCTAGCCCCCGGGACAGCCTATCTAGCAATCAGCCCCAGCATTTT
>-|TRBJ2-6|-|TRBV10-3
CAISELRGLTF
TGTGCCATCAGTGAGCTGAGGGGTCTGACTTTC
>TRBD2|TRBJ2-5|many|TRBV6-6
CASSYDSGGEKTQYF
TGTGCCAGCAGTTACGATAGCGGGGGGGAAAAGACCCAGTACTTC
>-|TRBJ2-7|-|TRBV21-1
CASSWGIQVTYEQYF
TGTGCCAGCAGTTGGGGGATCCAGGTGACCTACGAGCAGTACTTC
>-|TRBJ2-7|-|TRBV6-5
CASSYDRPPPYEQYF
TGTGCCAGCAGTTATGACAGGCCCCCCCCCTACGAGCAGTACTTC
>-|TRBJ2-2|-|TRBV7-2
CASSITGRNTGELFF
TGTGCCAGTAGCATTACAGGGCGGAATACCGGGGAGCTGTTTTTT
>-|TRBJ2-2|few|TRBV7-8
CASSRLPNTGELFF
TGTGCCAGCAGCCGACTACCTAACACCGGGGAGCTGTTTTTT
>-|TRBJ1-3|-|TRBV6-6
CASVRGGSGNTIYF
TGTGCCAGCGTCCGAGGGGGATCCGGAAACACCATATATTTT
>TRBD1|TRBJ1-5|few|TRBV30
CAWSAGTVIQPQHF
TGTGCCTGGAGTGCCGGGACAGTGATTCAGCCCCAGCATTTT
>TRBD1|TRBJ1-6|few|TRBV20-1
CSVPGTVGSYNSPLHF
TGCAGTGTCCCTGGGACAGTCGGCTCCTATAATTCACCCCTCCACTTT
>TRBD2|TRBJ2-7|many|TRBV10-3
CAIRAGTSGGVGAYEQYF
TGTGCCATCAGAGCCGGGACTAGCGGGGGGGTAGGGGCCTACGAGCAGTACTTC
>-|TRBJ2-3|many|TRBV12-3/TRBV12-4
CASSPMGRAGTDTQYF
TGTGCCAGCAGTCCCATGGGTAGGGCGGGCACAGATACGCAGTATTTT
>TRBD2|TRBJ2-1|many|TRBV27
CASSLVVGGSSYNEQFF
TGTGCCAGCAGTTTAGTTGTGGGGGGGAGCTCCTACAATGAGCAGTTCTTC
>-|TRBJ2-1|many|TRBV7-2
CASSTEFSYNEQFF
TGTGCCAGCAGCACAGAGTTCTCCTACAATGAGCAGTTCTTC